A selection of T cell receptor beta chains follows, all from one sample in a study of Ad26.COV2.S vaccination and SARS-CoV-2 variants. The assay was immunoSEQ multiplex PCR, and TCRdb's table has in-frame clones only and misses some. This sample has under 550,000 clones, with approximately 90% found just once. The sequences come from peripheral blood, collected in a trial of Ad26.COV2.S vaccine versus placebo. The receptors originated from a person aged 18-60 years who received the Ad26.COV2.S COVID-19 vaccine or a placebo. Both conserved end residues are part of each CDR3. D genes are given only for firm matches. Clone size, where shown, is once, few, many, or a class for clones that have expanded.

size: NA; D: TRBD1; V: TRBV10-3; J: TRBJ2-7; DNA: TGTGCCATCAGAGGAGGACAGGGGTCGACCTACGAGCAGTACTTC; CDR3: CAIRGGQGSTYEQYF
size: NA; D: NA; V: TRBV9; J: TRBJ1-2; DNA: TGTGCCAGCAGCGGAGGAGGTGGCTACACCTTC; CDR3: CASSGGGGYTF
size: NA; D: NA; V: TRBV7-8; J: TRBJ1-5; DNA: TGTGCCAGCAGCTTTTCATTTGGACAGCTGGACAATCAGCCCCAGCATTTT; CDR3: CASSFSFGQLDNQPQHF
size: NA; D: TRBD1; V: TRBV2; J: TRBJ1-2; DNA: TGTGCCAGCAGTGAAGTCGGACAGGGAGGCCCGGGCGGCTACACCTTC; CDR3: CASSEVGQGGPGGYTF
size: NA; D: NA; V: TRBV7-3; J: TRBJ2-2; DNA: TGTGCCAGCAGCCTTAGATCACGAGGGGACACCGGGGAGCTGTTTTTT; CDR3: CASSLRSRGDTGELFF
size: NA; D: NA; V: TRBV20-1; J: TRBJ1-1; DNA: TGCAGTGCCTGGGGGCAGTATGAAGCTTTCTTT; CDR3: CSAWGQYEAFF
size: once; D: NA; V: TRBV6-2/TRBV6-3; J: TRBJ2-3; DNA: TGTGCCAGCAGTCTCGGGCTGAGTACGCAGTATTTT; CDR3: CASSLGLSTQYF
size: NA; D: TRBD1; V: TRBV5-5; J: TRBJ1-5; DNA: TGTGCCAGCAGCTCTGGACAGGGGATGGGGCTCCAGCATTTT; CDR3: CASSSGQGMGLQHF
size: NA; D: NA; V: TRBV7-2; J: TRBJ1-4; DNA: TGTGCCAGCAGCTTAGCACGGAATAATGAAAAACTGTTTTTT; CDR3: CASSLARNNEKLFF
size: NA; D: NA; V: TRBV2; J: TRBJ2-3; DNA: TGTGCCAGCAGGGCTCCCCCCCGGGTTCATCAGGACTGGGATACGCAGTATTTT; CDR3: CASRAPPRVHQDWDTQYF
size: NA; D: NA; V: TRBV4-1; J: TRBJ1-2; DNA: TGCGCCAGCAGCCAAGATGTCCTCCGCGTTTATGGCTACACCTTC; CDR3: CASSQDVLRVYGYTF
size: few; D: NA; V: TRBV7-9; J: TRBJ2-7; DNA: TGTGCCAGCAGCGCCACGGGCTCCTACGAGCAGTACTTC; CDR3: CASSATGSYEQYF